The 11 T cell receptor beta chains reported below all come from one sample, sequenced in a study of early T cells in non-severe SARS-CoV-2 infection. Using its own MiXCR run on the 5' RACE reads, TCRdb lists one record per CDR3 protein. The sample consists of tens of thousands of distinct CDR3 sequences, around 11% of them appearing once. Specimen: whole blood, collected at baseline. The receptors stem from an adult who was a healthcare worker with PCR-confirmed SARS-CoV-2 infection or an uninfected control (not recorded which).

The chain employs TRBV20-1 and TRBJ1-1, with D hard to call. Germline-derived CDR1 and CDR2 are DFQATT and SNEGSKA (reference sequence). Trimming removed 3 bases at V and 3 bases at J, with 5 bases between. This CDR3 is 11 amino acids long. The CDR3 region is CSASDYTEAFF. CDR3 nucleotides: TGCAGTGCTAGTGATTACACTGAAGCTTTCTTT.

This clonotype was picked up a small number of times. This chain connects TRBV7-4 to TRBJ2-3, with no clear D. The germline CDR1 and CDR2 sequences are SGHVT and SQSDAQ. This CDR3 is built from 18 residues. The ends were cut back, 2 bases at V and 2 bases at J, with 20 bases in the middle. This chain's CDR3 is CASSLFPTVRGSTDTQYF. The CDR3, as DNA: TGTGCCAGCAGCTTATTCCCCACCGTTCGAGGTTCCACAGATACGCAGTATTTT.

This clonotype occurred a few times. The gene calls are TRBV21-1 and TRBJ1-2; the D segment call TRBD1 is taken from the table without a DNA check. TRBV21-1 corresponds to a pseudogene. The CDR3 runs to 15 residues. As DNA, the CDR3 is TGTGCCAGCACCATCCACCGGGACCAGGCCTTTGGCTACACCTTC. Translated: CASTIHRDQAFGYTF.

In this sample, this clonotype turned up many times. The chain combines TRBV6-5 with TRBJ2-7; D unresolved. In germline, CDR1 is MNHEY, CDR2 SVGAGI. The CDR3 consists of 15 residues. Trimming shortened V by 7 bases and J by 3 bases, and 19 bases separated the two germline ends. The CDR3 loop reads CASTNLRAGHYEQYF. The CDR3 DNA follows: TGTGCCAGCACCAACCTGCGCGCAGGCCACTACGAGCAGTACTTC.

This clonotype was detected ten times or more. The genes are TRBV20-1 and TRBJ2-1; D might be TRBD1 or TRBD2, each matching 5 bases. The germline V and J ends were trimmed by 1 base and 4 bases, with 11 bases remaining between them. This CDR3 contains 14 residues. Germline CDR1 reads DFQATT; CDR2 reads SNEGSKA (reference sequence). The CDR3, as DNA: TGCAGTGCTAGAGGAGGGGCAGCTTACAATGAGCAGTTCTTC. Its protein is CSARGGAAYNEQFF.

The sample holds many counts of this clonotype. The J gene is TRBJ2-2, the V gene TRBV18; 9 bases are a match to TRBD1. Germline CDR1 KGHSH, CDR2 LQKENI. The CDR3 sequence is 14 residues long. The V and J ends lost 8 bases and 4 bases, in that order; junction bases with no gene match: 5. CDR3 amino acids: CASPGQGLTGELFF. In DNA form, the CDR3 reads TGTGCCAGCCCGGGACAGGGCCTCACCGGGGAGCTGTTTTTT.

This clonotype was picked up a small number of times. The V call is TRBV30, the J call TRBJ2-1; D ambiguous. The CDR3 consists of 13 residues. The V gene's germline CDR1 is GTSNPN and CDR2 SVGIG (reference sequence). V shed 4 bases and J shed 0 bases, with 7 bases lying between them. The CDR3 loop reads CAWIRVSYNEQFF. CDR3 bases: TGTGCCTGGATAAGGGTCTCCTACAATGAGCAGTTCTTC.

The V and J genes are TRBV9 and TRBJ2-5; weak D call: TRBD2 (5 bases). Germline assignment: CDR1 SGDLS and CDR2 YYNGEE. V lost 7 bases and J 4 bases, leaving 8 bases between the germline ends. This CDR3 spans 11 amino acids. The CDR3 protein is CASGRRETQYF. CDR3 bases: TGTGCCAGCGGGAGACGAGAGACCCAGTACTTC. Drawing the rest from reference TRBV9 and TRBJ2-5, the complete variable domain is DSGVTQTPKHLITATGQRVTLRCSPRSGDLSVYWYQQSLDQGLQFLIQYYNGEERAKGNILERFSAQQFPDLHSELNLSSLELGDSALYFCASGRRETQYFGPGTRLLVL.

The chain recombines TRBV7-6 with TRBJ2-2; TRBD2 might be the D (5 bases). The V end was cut by 4 bases, the J end by 4 bases, with 10 bases between. CDR1 and CDR2 from the germline V gene are SGHVS and FNYEAQ. CDR3 length: 14 residues. DNA for the CDR3: TGTGCCAGCAGCTCGACGGCGGGCACCGGGGAGCTGTTTTTT. Translated: CASSSTAGTGELFF.

This clonotype was counted ten times or more. CDR3 nucleotides: TGTGCCAGCAGCGTAGGTCCCGGATCCTCTGGAAACACCATATATTTT. This sequence encodes CASSVGPGSSGNTIYF. This chain links TRBV9 with TRBJ1-3; D not certain. CDR3 length: 16 residues. The V end was cut by 0 bases, the J end by 0 bases, with 10 bases between. The germline CDR1 and CDR2 sequences are SGDLS and YYNGEE. Combining the CDR3 with reference TRBV9 and TRBJ1-3 gives the whole variable domain DSGVTQTPKHLITATGQRVTLRCSPRSGDLSVYWYQQSLDQGLQFLIQYYNGEERAKGNILERFSAQQFPDLHSELNLSSLELGDSALYFCASSVGPGSSGNTIYFGEGSWLTVV.

This clonotype turned up a few times. This sequence joins TRBV20-1 and TRBJ2-4; the D is unclear. The CDR3 is made up of 14 amino acids. Trimming left V 2 bases short and J 4 bases short, with 12 bases between. Germline CDR1 and CDR2: DFQATT and SNEGSKA (reference sequence). The CDR3 coding sequence is TGCAGTGCTAGACATACCGGCCAGAAAAACATTCAGTACTTC. Translating gives CSARHTGQKNIQYF.